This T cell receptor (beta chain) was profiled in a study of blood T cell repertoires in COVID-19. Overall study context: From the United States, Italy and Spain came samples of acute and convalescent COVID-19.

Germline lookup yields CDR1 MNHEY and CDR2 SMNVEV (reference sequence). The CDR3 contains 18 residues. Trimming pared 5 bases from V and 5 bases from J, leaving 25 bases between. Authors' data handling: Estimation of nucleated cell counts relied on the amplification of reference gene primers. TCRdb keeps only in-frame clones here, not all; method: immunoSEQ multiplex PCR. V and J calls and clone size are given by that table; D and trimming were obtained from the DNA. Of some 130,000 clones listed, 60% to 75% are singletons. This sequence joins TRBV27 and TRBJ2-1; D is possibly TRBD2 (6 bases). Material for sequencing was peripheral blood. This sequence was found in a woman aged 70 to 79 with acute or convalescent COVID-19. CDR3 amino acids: CASSPSGRGWRRDNEQFF. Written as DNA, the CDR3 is TGTGCCAGCAGTCCCTCAGGTCGGGGCTGGCGGAGGGACAATGAGCAGTTCTTC.